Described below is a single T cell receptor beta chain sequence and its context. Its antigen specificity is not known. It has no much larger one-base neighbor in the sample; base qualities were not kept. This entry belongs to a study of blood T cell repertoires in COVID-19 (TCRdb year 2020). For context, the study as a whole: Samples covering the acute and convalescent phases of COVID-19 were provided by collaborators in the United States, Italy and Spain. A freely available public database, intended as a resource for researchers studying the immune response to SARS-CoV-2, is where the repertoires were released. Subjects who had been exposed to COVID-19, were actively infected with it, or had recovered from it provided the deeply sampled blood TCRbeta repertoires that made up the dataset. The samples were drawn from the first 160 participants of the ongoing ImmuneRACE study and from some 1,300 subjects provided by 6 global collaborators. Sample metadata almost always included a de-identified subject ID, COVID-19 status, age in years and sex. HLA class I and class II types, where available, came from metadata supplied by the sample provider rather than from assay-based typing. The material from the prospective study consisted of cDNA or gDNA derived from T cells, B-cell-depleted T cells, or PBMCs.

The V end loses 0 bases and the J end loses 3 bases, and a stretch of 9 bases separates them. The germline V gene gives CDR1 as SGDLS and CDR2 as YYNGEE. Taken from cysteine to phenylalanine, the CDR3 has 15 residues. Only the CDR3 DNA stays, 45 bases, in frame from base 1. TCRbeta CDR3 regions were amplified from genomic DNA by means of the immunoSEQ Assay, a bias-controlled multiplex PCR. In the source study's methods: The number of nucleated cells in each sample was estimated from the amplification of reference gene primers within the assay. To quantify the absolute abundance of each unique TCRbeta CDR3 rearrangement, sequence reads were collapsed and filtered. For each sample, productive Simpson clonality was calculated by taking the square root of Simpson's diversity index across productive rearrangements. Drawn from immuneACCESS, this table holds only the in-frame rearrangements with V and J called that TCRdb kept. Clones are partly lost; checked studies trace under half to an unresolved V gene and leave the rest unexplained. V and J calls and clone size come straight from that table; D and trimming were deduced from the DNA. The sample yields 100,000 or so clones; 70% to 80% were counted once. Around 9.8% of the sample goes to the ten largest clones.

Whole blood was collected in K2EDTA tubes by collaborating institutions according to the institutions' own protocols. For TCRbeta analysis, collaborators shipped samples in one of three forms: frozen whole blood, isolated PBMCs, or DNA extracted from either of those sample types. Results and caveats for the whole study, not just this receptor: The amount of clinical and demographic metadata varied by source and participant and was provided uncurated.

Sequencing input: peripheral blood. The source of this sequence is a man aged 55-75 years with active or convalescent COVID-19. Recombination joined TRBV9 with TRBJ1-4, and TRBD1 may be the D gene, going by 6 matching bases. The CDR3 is CASSVAQGSNEKLFF. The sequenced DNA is TGTGCCAGCAGCGTAGCACAGGGCTCTAATGAAAAACTGTTTTTT.